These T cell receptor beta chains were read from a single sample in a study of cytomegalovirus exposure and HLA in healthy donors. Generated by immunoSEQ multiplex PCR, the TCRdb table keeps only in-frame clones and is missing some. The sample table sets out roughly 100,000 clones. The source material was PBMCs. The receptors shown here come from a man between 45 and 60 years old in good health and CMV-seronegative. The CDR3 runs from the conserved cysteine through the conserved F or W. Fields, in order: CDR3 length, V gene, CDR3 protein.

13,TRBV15,CATGEGGRYEQYF
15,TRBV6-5,CASSYSTGGEETQYF
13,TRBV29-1,CSVKGQSNYGYTF
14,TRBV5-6,CASSLEGDVSPLHF
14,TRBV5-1,CASSLRSGSTEAFF
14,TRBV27,CASSARLGYNEQFF
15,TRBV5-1,CASSSGPGVSTEAFF
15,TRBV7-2,CASSPERDRVRGYTF
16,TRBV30,CAWSKVRTSGTGELFF
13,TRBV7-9,CASSLRQSYEQYF
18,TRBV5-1,CASSLWTGGFLNTGELFF
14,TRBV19,CASSIVSGNQPQHF
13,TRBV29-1,CSVGQGASYEQYF
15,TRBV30,CAWSGQGGSYNEQFF
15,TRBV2,CASGRTGTGSTEAFF
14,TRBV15,CATSRDLGSYEQYF
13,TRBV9,CASSPQGLDELFF
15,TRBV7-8,CASSLTFQGWDGYTF
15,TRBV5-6,CASSWSEQGPYGYTF
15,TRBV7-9,CASSPGGSGYNEQFF